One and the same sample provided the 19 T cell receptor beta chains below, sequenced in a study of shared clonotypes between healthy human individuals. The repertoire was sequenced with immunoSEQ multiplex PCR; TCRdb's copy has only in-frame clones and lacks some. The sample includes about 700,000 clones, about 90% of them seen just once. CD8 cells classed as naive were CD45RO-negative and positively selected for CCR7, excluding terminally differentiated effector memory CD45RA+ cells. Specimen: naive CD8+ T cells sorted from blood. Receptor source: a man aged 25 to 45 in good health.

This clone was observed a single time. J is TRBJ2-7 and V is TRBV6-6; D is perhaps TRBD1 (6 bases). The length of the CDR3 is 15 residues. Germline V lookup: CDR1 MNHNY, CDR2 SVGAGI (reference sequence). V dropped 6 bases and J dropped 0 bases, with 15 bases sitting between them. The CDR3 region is CASSTDRHSSYEQYF. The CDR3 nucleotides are TGTGCCAGCAGCACAGACAGGCACAGCTCCTACGAGCAGTACTTC.

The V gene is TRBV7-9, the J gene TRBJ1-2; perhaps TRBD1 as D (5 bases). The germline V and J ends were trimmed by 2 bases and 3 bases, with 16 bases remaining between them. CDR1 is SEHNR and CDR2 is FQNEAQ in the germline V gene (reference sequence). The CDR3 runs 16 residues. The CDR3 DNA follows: TGTGCCAGCAGCTTAAGTACAGGAGAGTACCACTATGGCTACACCTTC. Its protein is CASSLSTGEYHYGYTF.

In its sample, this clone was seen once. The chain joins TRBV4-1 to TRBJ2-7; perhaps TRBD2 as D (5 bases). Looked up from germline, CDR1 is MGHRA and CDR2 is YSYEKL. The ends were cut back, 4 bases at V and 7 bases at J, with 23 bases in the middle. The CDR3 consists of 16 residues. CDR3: CASSPYYAKEVREQYF. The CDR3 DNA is TGCGCCAGCAGCCCTTACTATGCCAAGGAGGTACGGGAGCAGTACTTC.

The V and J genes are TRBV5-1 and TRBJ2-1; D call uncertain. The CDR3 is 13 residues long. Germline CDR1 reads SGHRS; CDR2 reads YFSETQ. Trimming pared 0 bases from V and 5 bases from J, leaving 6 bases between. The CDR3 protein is CASSLEGNNEQFF. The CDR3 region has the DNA TGCGCCAGCAGCTTGGAAGGAAACAATGAGCAGTTCTTC.

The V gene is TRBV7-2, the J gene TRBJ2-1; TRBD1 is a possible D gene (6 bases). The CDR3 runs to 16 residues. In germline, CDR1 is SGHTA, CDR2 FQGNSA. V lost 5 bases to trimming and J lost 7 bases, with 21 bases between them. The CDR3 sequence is CASSPTDRSYTNEQFF. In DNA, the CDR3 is TGTGCCAGCAGCCCGACCGACAGGAGCTACACGAATGAGCAGTTCTTC.

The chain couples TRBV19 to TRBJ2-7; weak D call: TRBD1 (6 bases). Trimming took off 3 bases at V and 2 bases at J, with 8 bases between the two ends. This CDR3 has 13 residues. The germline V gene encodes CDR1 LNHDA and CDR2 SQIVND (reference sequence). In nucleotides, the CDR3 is TGTGCCAGTAGTATGGGGGCTACCTACGAGCAGTACTTC. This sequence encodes CASSMGATYEQYF.

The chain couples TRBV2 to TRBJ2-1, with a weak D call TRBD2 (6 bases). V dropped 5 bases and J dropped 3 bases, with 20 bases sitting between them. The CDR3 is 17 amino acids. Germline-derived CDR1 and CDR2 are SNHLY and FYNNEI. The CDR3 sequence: CASSILLDYSDYNEQFF. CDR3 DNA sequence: TGTGCCAGCAGTATCCTCCTGGACTATTCCGACTACAATGAGCAGTTCTTC.

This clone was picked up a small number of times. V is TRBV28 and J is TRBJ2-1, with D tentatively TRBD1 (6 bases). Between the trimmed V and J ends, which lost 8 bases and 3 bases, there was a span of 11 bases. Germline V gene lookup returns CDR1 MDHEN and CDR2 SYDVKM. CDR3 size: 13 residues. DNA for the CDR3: TGTGCCAGCTCCTCAGGGGACTACAATGAGCAGTTCTTC. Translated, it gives CASSSGDYNEQFF. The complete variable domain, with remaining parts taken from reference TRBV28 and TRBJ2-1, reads DVKVTQSSRYLVKRTGEKVFLECVQDMDHENMFWYRQDPGLGLRLIYFSYDVKMKEKGDIPEGYSVSREKKERFSLILESASTNQTSMYLCASSSGDYNEQFFGPGTRLTVL.

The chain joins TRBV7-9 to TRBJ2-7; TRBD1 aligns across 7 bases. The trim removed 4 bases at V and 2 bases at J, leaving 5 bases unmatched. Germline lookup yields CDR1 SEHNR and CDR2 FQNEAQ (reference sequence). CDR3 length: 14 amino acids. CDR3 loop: CASSSTGNAYEQYF. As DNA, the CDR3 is TGTGCCAGCAGCTCGACAGGGAATGCCTACGAGCAGTACTTC.

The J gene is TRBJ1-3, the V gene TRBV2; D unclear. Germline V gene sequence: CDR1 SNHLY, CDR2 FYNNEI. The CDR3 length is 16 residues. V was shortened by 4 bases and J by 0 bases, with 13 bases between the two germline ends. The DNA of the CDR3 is TGTGCCAGCAGTGGGACGGAGCGCATCTCTGGAAACACCATATATTTT. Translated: CASSGTERISGNTIYF.

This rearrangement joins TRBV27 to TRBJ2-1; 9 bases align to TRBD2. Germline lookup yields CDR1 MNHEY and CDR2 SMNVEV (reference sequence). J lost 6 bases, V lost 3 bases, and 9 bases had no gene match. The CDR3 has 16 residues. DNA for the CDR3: TGTGCCAGCAGTTTCGCGGGAGGGCCTAAGGGCAATGAGCAGTTCTTC. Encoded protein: CASSFAGGPKGNEQFF.

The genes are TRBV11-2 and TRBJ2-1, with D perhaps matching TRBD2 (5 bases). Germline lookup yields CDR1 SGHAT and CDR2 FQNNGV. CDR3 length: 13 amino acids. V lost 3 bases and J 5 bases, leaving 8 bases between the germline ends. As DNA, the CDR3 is TGTGCCAGCAGCTTTCGAGCGGACAATGAGCAGTTCTTC. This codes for CASSFRADNEQFF.

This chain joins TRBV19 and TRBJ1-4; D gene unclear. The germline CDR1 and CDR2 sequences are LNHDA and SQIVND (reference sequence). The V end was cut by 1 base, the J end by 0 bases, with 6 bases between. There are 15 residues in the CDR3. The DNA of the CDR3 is TGTGCCAGTAGTATAGCTTATGCAACTAATGAAAAACTGTTTTTT. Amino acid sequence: CASSIAYATNEKLFF. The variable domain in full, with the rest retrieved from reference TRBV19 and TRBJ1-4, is DGGITQSPKYLFRKEGQNVTLSCEQNLNHDAMYWYRQDPGQGLRLIYYSQIVNDFQKGDIAEGYSVSREKKESFPLTVTSAQKNPTAFYLCASSIAYATNEKLFFGSGTQLSVL.

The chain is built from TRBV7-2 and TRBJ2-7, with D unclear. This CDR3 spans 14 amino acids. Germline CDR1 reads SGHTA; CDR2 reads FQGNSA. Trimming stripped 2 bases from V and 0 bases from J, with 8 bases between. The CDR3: CASSLFPGSYEQYF. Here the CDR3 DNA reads TGTGCCAGCAGCTTATTCCCAGGCTCCTACGAGCAGTACTTC.

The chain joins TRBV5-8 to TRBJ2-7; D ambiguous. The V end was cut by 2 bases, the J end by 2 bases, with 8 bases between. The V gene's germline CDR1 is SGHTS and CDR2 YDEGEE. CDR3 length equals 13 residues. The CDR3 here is CASSFRAAYEQYF. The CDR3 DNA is TGTGCCAGCAGCTTCCGCGCAGCCTACGAGCAGTACTTC.

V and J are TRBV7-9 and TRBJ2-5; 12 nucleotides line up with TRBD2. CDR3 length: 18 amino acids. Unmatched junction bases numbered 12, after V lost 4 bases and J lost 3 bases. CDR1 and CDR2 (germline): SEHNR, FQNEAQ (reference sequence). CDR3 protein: CASSSQGGGLAGKETQYF. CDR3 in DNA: TGTGCCAGCAGCTCCCAAGGCGGTGGACTAGCGGGAAAAGAGACCCAGTACTTC.

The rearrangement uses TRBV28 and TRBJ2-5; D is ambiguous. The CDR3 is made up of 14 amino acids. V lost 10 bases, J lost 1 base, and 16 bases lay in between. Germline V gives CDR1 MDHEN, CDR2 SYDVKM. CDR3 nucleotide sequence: TGTGCCACCACTACGAGTGGAGTCCAAGAGACCCAGTACTTC. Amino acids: CATTTSGVQETQYF.

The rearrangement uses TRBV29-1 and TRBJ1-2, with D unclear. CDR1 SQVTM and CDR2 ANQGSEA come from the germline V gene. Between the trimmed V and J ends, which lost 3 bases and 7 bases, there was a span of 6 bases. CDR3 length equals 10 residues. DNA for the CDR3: TGCAGCGTTGAGGGCAGTGGCTACACCTTC. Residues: CSVEGSGYTF.

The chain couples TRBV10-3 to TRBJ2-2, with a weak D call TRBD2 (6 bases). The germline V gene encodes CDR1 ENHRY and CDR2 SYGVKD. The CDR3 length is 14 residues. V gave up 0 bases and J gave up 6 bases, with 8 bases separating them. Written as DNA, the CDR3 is TGTGCCATCAGTGAGTCGGGGGGTGCCGGGGAGCTGTTTTTT. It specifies CAISESGGAGELFF.